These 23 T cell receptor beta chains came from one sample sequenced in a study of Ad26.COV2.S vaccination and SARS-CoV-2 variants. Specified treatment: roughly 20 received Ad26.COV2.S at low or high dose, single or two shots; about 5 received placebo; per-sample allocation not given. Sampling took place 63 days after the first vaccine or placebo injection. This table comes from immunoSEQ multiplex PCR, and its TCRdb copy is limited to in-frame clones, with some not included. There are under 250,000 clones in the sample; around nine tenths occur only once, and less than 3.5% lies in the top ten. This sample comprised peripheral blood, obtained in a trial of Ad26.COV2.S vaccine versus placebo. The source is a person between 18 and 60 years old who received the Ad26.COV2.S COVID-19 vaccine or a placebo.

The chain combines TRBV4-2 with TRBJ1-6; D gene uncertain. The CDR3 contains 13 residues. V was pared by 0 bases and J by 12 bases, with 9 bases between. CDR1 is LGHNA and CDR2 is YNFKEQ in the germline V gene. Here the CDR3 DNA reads TGTGCCAGCAGCCAAGATGATGGTAGACCCCTCCACTTT. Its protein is CASSQDDGRPLHF.

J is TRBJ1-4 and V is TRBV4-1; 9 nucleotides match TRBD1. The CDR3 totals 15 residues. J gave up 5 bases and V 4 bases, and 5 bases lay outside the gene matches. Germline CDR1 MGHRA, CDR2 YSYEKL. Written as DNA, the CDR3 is TGCGCCAGCAGCCCCACACAGGGGGCGAATGAAAAACTGTTTTTT. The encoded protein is CASSPTQGANEKLFF.

The CDR3: CASSKEKFEQFF. The CDR3 coding sequence is TGTGCCAGCAGTAAGGAGAAGTTTGAGCAGTTCTTC. The gene calls are TRBV12-3 or TRBV12-4 and TRBJ2-1; unclear D gene. The ends were cut back, 5 bases at V and 9 bases at J, with 11 bases in the middle. This CDR3 has 12 amino acids.

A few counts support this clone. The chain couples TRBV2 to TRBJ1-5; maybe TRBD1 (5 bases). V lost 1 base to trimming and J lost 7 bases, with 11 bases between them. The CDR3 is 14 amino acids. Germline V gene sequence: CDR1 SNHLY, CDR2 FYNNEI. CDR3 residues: CASSEGGGRQPQHF. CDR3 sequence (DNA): TGTGCCAGCAGTGAAGGGGGGGGTCGGCAGCCCCAGCATTTT.

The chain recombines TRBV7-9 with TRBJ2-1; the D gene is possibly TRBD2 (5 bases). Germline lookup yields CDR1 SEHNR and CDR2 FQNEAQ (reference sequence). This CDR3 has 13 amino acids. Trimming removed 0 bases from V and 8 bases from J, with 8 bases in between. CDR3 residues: CASSLARTDEQFF. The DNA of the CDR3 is TGTGCCAGCAGCTTAGCGAGGACTGATGAGCAGTTCTTC. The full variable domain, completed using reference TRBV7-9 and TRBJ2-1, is DTGVSQNPRHKITKRGQNVTFRCDPISEHNRLYWYRQTLGQGPEFLTYFQNEAQLEKSRLLSDRFSAERPKGSFSTLEIQRTEQGDSAMYLCASSLARTDEQFFGPGTRLTVL.

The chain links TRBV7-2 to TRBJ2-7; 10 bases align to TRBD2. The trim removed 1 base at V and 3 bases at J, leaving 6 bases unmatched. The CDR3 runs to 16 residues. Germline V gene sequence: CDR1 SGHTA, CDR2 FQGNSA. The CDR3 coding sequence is TGTGCCAGCAGCTTAGGGTCTAGCGGGGGTTTCTACGAGCAGTACTTC. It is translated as CASSLGSSGGFYEQYF.

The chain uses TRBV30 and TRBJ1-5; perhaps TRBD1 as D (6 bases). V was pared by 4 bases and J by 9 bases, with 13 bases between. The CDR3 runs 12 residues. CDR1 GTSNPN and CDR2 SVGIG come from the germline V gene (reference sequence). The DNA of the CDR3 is TGTGCCTGGAATGGGGGGGGCGGGCCCCAGCATTTT. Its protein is CAWNGGGGPQHF.

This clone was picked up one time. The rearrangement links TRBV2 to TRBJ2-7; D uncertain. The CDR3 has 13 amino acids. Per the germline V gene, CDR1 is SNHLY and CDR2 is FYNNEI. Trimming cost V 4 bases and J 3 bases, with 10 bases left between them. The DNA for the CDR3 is TGTGCCAGCAGTGCAGAAACAGTCTACGAGCAGTACGTC. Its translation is CASSAETVYEQYV.

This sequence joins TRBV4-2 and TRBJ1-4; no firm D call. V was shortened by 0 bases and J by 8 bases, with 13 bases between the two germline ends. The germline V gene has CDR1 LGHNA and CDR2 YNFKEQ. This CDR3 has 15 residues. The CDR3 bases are TGTGCCAGCAGCCAAGAGGAAGGACGTCGGGAAAAACTGTTTTTT. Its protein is CASSQEEGRREKLFF.

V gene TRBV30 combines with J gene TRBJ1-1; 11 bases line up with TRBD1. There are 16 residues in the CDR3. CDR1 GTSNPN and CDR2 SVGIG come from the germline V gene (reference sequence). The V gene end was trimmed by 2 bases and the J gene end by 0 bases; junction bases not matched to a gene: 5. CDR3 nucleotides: TGTGCCTGGAGTCGGACAGGGGGCCCGATGAACACTGAAGCTTTCTTT. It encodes CAWSRTGGPMNTEAFF.

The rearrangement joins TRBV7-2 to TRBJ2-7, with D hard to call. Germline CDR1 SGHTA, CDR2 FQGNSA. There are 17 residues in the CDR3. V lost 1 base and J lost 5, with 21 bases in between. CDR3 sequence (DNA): TGTGCCAGCAGCTTAGTAGTCCCTTCAATAATTCCCCACGAGCAGTACGTC. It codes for CASSLVVPSIIPHEQYV.

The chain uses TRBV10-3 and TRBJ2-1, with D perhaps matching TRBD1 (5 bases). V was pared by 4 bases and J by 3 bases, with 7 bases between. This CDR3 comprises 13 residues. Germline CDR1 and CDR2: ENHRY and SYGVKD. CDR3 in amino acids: CAISGGYYNEQFF. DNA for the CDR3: TGTGCCATCAGTGGGGGCTACTACAATGAGCAGTTCTTC.

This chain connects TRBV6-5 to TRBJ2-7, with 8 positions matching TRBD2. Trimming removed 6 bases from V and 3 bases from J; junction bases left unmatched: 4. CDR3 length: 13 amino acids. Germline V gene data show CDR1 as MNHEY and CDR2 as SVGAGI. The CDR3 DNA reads TGTGCCAGCAGCCGAGGGACTAGCTACGAGCAGTACGTC. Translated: CASSRGTSYEQYV.

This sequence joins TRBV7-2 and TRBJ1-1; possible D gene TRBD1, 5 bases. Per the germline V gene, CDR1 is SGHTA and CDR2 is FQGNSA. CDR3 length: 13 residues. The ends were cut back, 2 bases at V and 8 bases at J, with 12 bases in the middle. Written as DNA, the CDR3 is TGTGCCAGCAGCTTAAGAGGACAAATAGAAGCTTTCTTT. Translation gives CASSLRGQIEAFF.

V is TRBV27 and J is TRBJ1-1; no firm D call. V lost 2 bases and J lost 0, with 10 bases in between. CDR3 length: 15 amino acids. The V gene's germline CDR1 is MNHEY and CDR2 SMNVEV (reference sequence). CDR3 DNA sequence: TGTGCCAGCAGTTTAACGGGTAACTTGAACACTGAAGCTTTCTTT. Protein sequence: CASSLTGNLNTEAFF.

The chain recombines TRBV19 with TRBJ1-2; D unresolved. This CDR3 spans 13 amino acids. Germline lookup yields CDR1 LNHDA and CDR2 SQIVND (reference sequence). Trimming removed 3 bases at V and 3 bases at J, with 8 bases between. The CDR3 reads CASSMLGDYGYTF. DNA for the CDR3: TGTGCCAGTAGTATGTTGGGTGACTATGGCTACACCTTC.

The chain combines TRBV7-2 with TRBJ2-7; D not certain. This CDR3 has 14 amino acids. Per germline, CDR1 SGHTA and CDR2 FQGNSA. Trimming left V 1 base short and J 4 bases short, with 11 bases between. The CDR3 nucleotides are TGTGCCAGCAGCTTAGGAGTGGCAGATTACGAGCAGTACTTC. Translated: CASSLGVADYEQYF.

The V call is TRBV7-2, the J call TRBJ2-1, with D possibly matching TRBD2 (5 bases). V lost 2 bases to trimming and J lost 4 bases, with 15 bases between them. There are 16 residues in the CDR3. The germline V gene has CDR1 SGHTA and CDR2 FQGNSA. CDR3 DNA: TGTGCCAGCAGCTTAAGCTTTAATAGCGTATACAATGAGCAGTTCTTC. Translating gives CASSLSFNSVYNEQFF.

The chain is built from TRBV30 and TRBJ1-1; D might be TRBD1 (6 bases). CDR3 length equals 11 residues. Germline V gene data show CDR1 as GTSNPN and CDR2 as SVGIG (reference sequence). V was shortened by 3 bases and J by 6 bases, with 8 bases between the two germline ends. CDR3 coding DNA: TGTGCCTGGAGCTGGGGGCCTGAAGCTTTCTTT. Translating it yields CAWSWGPEAFF. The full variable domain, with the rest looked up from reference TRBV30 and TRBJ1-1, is SQTIHQWPATLVQPVGSPLSLECTVEGTSNPNLYWYRQAAGRGLQLLFYSVGIGQISSEVPQNLSASRPQDRQFILSSKKLLLSDSGFYLCAWSWGPEAFFGQGTRLTVV.

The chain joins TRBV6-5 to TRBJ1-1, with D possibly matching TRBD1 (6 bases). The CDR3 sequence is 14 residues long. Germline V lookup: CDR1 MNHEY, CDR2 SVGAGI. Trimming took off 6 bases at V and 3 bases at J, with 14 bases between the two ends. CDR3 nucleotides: TGTGCCAGCAGCCCCTCAGGGGCACACACTGAAGCTTTCTTT. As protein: CASSPSGAHTEAFF.

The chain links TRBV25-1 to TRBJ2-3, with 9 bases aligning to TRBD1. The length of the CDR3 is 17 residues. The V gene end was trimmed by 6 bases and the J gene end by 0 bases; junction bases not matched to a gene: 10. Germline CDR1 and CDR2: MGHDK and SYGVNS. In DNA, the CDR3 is TGTGCCAGCAGACAGACCGGGACAGGGCATAGCACAGATACGCAGTATTTT. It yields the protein CASRQTGTGHSTDTQYF.

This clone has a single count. In nucleotides, the CDR3 is TGTGCCAGCTCACCACGTTCAGCATCTAATTCACCCCTCCACTTT. Translated, it gives CASSPRSASNSPLHF. The genes are TRBV18 and TRBJ1-6; D not certain. V dropped 1 base and J dropped 6 bases, with 10 bases sitting between them. CDR3 length equals 15 residues. The germline CDR1 and CDR2 sequences are KGHSH and LQKENI.

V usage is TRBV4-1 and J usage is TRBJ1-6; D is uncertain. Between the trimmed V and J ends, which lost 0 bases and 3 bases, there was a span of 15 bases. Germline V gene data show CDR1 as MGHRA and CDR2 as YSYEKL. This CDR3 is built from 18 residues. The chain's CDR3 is CASSQEVRQFLYNSPLHF. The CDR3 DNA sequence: TGCGCCAGCAGCCAAGAGGTACGCCAGTTCCTCTATAATTCACCCCTCCACTTT.